The source of this T cell receptor (beta chain) is a study of cytomegalovirus exposure and HLA in healthy donors. About the study: The 120 validation repertoires, a later analysis reported, used the same platform as the 666 repertoires from the first cohort. Overall study results and limits: It was found in a later analysis that first-cohort TCR clusters tended to co-occur in the 100 to 150 validation repertoires.

A remark on this clone: The antigen is undetermined.

CDR3 length equals 17 residues. Germline CDR1 reads LGHNA; CDR2 reads YSLEER. J was trimmed by 6 bases and V by 2 bases; bases with no gene match: 10. Measured with immunoSEQ multiplex PCR; TCRdb has only the in-frame clones, and not every one. This table holds fewer than 200,000 clones, approximately 86% found once. This chain links TRBV4-3 with TRBJ1-6; 7 bases align to TRBD1. The sequence was obtained from a man in his thirties or forties in good health and CMV-seropositive. The sequenced sample was PBMCs. CDR3 residues: CASSQLNTGAGNSPLHF. The DNA of the CDR3 is TGCGCCAGCAGCCAATTAAACACAGGGGCAGGTAATTCACCCCTCCACTTT.